This T cell receptor beta chain came from a study of shared clonotypes between healthy human individuals. Worth noting for this clone: Its antigen remains unknown.

Study results and caveats: When naive CD4 clonotypes were compared across several donors, about 4.8% were shared.

The method was immunoSEQ multiplex PCR; TCRdb's version includes in-frame clones alone and lacks a portion of them. This sample has 2 million to 2.5 million clones, with approximately 93% found just once. There are 15 residues in the CDR3. Germline values: CDR1 MNHEY, CDR2 SMNVEV (reference sequence). Trimming shortened V by 2 bases and J by 8 bases, and 15 bases separated the two germline ends. A split of CD4+ cells into CD45RA+ naive and CD45RA-negative memory subsets was performed. The sequence derives from a man between 18 and 35 years old in good health. Some clones in this sample may be carry-over from other donors' samples. The sample comprised naive CD4+ T cells from PBMCs. Subset noted: CD45RA+ positively selected. The V gene is TRBV27, the J gene TRBJ1-4; possible D gene TRBD1, 5 bases. CDR3 amino acids: CASSLGGGFGEKLFF. CDR3 bases: TGTGCCAGCAGTTTAGGCGGGGGATTTGGAGAAAAACTGTTTTTT. The full variable domain, completed using reference TRBV27 and TRBJ1-4, is EAQVTQNPRYLITVTGKKLTVTCSQNMNHEYMSWYRQDPGLGLRQIYYSMNVEVTDKGDVPEGYKVSRKEKRNFPLILESPSPNQTSLYFCASSLGGGFGEKLFFGSGTQLSVL.